These 14 T cell receptor beta chains were sequenced from one sample in a study of blood T cells in healthy people across ages. Together with a sample-barcoded 5' primer, a J-beta primer mix was included in a second PCR lasting about 6 to 12 cycles. TCRdb redid the calling of the 5' RACE reads with MiXCR, one entry per CDR3 protein. The data show some 880,000 distinct CDR3 sequences, roughly 34% seen once. Sequencing was performed on blood. Receptor source: a young man in good health.

V gene TRBV19 combines with J gene TRBJ2-1, with 12 nucleotides matching TRBD2. Germline-derived CDR1 and CDR2 are LNHDA and SQIVND (reference sequence). Trimming cost V 6 bases and J 8 bases; bases outside gene matches: 2. The CDR3 runs to 13 residues. In DNA, the CDR3 is TGTGCCAGTAGGAGACTAGCGGGGGATGAGCAGTTCTTC. Residues: CASRRLAGDEQFF.

There are a few counts of this clonotype. The V and J genes are TRBV9 and TRBJ1-2; 7 positions agree with TRBD1. Germline V gives CDR1 SGDLS, CDR2 YYNGEE. The CDR3 is 14 residues long. Trimming cost V 3 bases and J 4 bases; bases outside gene matches: 6. CDR3 protein: CASSARGQPYGYTF. The CDR3, as DNA: TGTGCCAGCAGCGCTCGGGGACAGCCCTATGGCTACACCTTC.

J is TRBJ2-2 and V is TRBV12-3 or TRBV12-4, with 8 bases matching TRBD1. The CDR3 is made up of 13 amino acids. Germline trimming cut 7 bases from V and 7 bases from J; bases unmatched to any gene: 5. The DNA of the CDR3 is TGTGCCAGCACCTCGACAGGGGTCGGGGAGCTGTTTTTT. This gives the protein CASTSTGVGELFF.

The V and J genes are TRBV29-1 and TRBJ2-7, with TRBD2 identical over 8 bases. Trimming took 0 bases from V and 9 from J; bases not matched to a gene: 4. This CDR3 is 12 amino acids long. Germline CDR1 is SQVTM and CDR2 is ANQGSEA. The CDR3 DNA reads TGCAGCGTTGAAGATCGGGGGGGCGGGCAGTACTTC. Translating gives CSVEDRGGGQYF.

This clonotype appeared many times. The V gene is TRBV20-1, the J gene TRBJ1-2, with D unresolved. Trimming left V 3 bases short and J 3 bases short, with 11 bases between. The CDR3 loop spans 13 amino acids. Germline assignment: CDR1 DFQATT and CDR2 SNEGSKA (reference sequence). The CDR3 loop reads CSASSVMDYGYTF. The CDR3 DNA sequence: TGCAGTGCTAGCAGCGTTATGGACTATGGCTACACCTTC.

This chain links TRBV28 with TRBJ2-5, with unresolved D. V lost 5 bases to trimming and J lost 5 bases, with 6 bases between them. CDR3 size: 11 residues. Per the germline V gene, CDR1 is MDHEN and CDR2 is SYDVKM. The CDR3 reads CASSSMETQYF. DNA of the CDR3: TGTGCCAGCAGTAGCATGGAGACCCAGTACTTC. The whole variable domain, filled in from reference TRBV28 and TRBJ2-5, reads DVKVTQSSRYLVKRTGEKVFLECVQDMDHENMFWYRQDPGLGLRLIYFSYDVKMKEKGDIPEGYSVSREKKERFSLILESASTNQTSMYLCASSSMETQYFGPGTRLLVL.

The chain recombines TRBV4-2 with TRBJ1-2, with no clear D. Germline CDR1 is LGHNA and CDR2 is YNFKEQ. The germline V and J ends were trimmed by 5 bases and 8 bases, with 12 bases remaining between them. The CDR3 is 12 residues long. The CDR3 DNA is TGTGCCAGCAGCGCCCGGGTTGGAGGCTACACCTTC. This codes for CASSARVGGYTF.

This CDR3 is CASSRGLAALSDEQFF. DNA of the CDR3: TGTGCCAGCAGCCGGGGACTAGCGGCGCTTTCGGATGAGCAGTTCTTC. V gene TRBV5-5 combines with J gene TRBJ2-1; 11 bases are a match to TRBD2. CDR1 and CDR2 (germline): SGHKS, YYEKEE (reference sequence). The ends lost 4 bases at V and 8 bases at J; junction bases unmatched: 11. This CDR3 has 16 amino acids.

The chain links TRBV5-5 to TRBJ2-5; D tentatively fits TRBD1 or TRBD2 (6 bases each). Trimming shortened V by 1 base and J by 3 bases, and 10 bases separated the two germline ends. CDR1 SGHKS and CDR2 YYEKEE come from the germline V gene (reference sequence). The CDR3 consists of 14 residues. CDR3 nucleotides: TGTGCCAGCAGCTTGTGGGGGGCGGAAGAGACCCAGTACTTC. Its translation is CASSLWGAEETQYF.

This clonotype occurred many times. The chain uses TRBV21-1 and TRBJ1-2. TRBV21-1 counts as a pseudogene. The CDR3 extends over 12 amino acids. Written as DNA, the CDR3 is TGTGCCAGCCTCCAGAGGGTGACTGGCTACACCTTC. Its protein is CASLQRVTGYTF.

The chain carries TRBV4-3 and TRBJ1-6, with TRBD1 as a possible D gene (5 bases). The CDR3 length is 15 residues. V shed 1 base and J shed 8 bases, with 12 bases lying between them. Germline V CDR1 and CDR2: LGHNA, YSLEER. CDR3 bases: TGCGCCAGCAGCCAAGTGGCCGGGGGGGATTCACCCCTCCACTTT. This sequence encodes CASSQVAGGDSPLHF.

The rearrangement links TRBV20-1 to TRBJ2-4, with 7 bases aligning to TRBD2. The CDR3 is 13 residues long. After removal of 6 bases from V and 13 bases from J, the junction contained 15 bases not matched to a gene. Germline CDR1 DFQATT, CDR2 SNEGSKA (reference sequence). The CDR3 reads CSAPGRGKNEQYF. CDR3 in DNA: TGCAGTGCCCCCGGGCGGGGGAAAAATGAGCAGTACTTC.

The V call is TRBV6-2 or TRBV6-3, the J call TRBJ2-3, with 7 bases lining up with TRBD2. From germline, CDR1 is MNHEY and CDR2 SVGEGT. Losses at the gene ends were 7 bases for V and 0 bases for J; bases not matched to a gene: 13. The CDR3 loop spans 17 amino acids. The chain's CDR3 is CASNSVGGSSSTDTQYF. The CDR3 DNA sequence: TGTGCCAGCAACTCTGTCGGGGGGTCCTCTAGCACAGATACGCAGTATTTT.

This sequence joins TRBV4-1 and TRBJ2-3; 9 bases match TRBD2. V was pared by 4 bases and J by 7 bases, with 9 bases of the junction left unmatched. CDR1 is MGHRA and CDR2 is YSYEKL in the germline V gene. This CDR3 is 15 amino acids long. CDR3 protein: CASSPRERGVNTQYF. CDR3 in DNA: TGCGCCAGCAGCCCCCGGGAGCGGGGGGTGAATACGCAGTATTTT.